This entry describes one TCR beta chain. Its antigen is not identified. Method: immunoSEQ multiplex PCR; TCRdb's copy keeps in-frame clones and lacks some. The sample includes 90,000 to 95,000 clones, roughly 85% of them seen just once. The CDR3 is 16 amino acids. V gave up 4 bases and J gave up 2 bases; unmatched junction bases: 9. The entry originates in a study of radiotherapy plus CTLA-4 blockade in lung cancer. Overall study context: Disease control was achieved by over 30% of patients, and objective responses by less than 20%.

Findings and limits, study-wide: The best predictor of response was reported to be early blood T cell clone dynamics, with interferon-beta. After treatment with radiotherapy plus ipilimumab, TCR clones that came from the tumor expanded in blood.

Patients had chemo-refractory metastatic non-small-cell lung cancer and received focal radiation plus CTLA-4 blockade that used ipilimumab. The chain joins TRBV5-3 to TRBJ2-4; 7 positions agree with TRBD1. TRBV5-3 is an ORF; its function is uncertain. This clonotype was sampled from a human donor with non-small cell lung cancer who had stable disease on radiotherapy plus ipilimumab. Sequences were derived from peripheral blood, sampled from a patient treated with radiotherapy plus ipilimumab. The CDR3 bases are TGTGCCAGAAGCGGTGACAGGGAGAGGTCCAAAAACATTCAGTACTTC. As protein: CARSGDRERSKNIQYF.